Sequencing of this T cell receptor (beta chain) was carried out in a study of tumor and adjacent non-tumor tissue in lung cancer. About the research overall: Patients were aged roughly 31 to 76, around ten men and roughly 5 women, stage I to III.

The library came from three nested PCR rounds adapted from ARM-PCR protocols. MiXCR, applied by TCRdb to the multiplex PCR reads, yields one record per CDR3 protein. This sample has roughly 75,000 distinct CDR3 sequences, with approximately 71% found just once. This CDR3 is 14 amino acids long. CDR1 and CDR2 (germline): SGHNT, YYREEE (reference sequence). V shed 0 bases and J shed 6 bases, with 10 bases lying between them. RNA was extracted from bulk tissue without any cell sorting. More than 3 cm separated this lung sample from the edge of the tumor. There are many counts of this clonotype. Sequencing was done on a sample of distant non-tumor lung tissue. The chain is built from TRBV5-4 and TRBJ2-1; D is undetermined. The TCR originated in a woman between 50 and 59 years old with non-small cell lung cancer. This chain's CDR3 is CASSLGFSGNEQFF. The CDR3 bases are TGTGCCAGCAGCTTGGGGTTCTCGGGCAATGAGCAGTTCTTC.